This T cell receptor (beta chain) derives from a study of blood T cell repertoires in COVID-19. Looking at the study overall: Sample material is recorded as cDNA or gDNA derived from T cells, B-cell-depleted T cells, or PBMCs.

Sequencing used immunoSEQ multiplex PCR; TCRdb keeps in-frame clones, though not all of them. The top ten clones hold 10% to 15% of a sample with 120,000 to 150,000 clones, over 75% of them seen once. The CDR3 has 16 residues. V was clipped by 4 bases and J by 1 base, with 12 bases between them. Germline assignment: CDR1 KGHDR and CDR2 SFDVKD. This chain connects TRBV24-1 to TRBJ2-2; D uncertain. This receptor was identified in a man aged 60 to 69 with active or convalescent COVID-19. Source material: peripheral blood. The CDR3 protein is CATSDYRHLNTGELFF. For the CDR3, the DNA is TGTGCCACCAGTGACTACCGACACCTGAACACCGGGGAGCTGTTTTTT.